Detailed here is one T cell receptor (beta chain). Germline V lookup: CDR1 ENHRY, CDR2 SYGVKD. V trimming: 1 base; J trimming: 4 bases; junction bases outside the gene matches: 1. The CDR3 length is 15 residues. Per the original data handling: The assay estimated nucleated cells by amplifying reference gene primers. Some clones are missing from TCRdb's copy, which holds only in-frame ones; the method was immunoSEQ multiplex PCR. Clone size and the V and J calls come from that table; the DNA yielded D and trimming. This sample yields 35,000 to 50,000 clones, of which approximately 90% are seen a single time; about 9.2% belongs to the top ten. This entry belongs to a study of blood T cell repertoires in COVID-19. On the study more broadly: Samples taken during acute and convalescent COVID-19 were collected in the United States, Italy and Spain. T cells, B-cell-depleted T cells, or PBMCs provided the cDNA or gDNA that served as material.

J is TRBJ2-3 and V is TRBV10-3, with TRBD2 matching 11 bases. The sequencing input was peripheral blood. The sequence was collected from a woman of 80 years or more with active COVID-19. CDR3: CAISELLAGADTQYF. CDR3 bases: TGTGCCATCAGTGAGTTACTAGCGGGGGCAGATACGCAGTATTTT.